Following are 5 T cell receptor beta chains from one sample sequenced in a study. TCRdb processed the reads anew with MiXCR; each CDR3 protein has one entry. The sample lists over 4,000 distinct CDR3 sequences; more than 8% were seen once. Sequences were obtained from CD4+ T cells from peripheral blood. The source is a human donor with rheumatoid arthritis.

This clonotype is deemed medium-sized. The chain joins TRBV6-6 to TRBJ2-2; D possibly corresponds to TRBD1 (6 bases). Germline assignment: CDR1 MNHNY and CDR2 SVGAGI (reference sequence). This CDR3 has 15 residues. The germline V and J ends were trimmed by 6 bases and 0 bases, with 11 bases remaining between them. The chain's CDR3 is CASSIGQPNTGELFF. CDR3 sequence (DNA): TGTGCCAGCAGCATAGGACAGCCGAACACCGGGGAGCTGTTTTTT.

Relative to its sample, this clonotype is medium-sized (0.01 to 0.1%). This sequence joins TRBV28 and TRBJ2-5; TRBD2 aligns across 12 bases. The CDR3 is 15 residues long. CDR1 and CDR2 (germline): MDHEN, SYDVKM. Trimming cost V 6 bases and J 0 bases; bases outside gene matches: 2. In DNA, the CDR3 is TGTGCCAGCAGCGGACTAGCGGGGTACCAAGAGACCCAGTACTTC. It codes for CASSGLAGYQETQYF.

By its share, this clonotype is medium-sized (0.01 to 0.1%). The chain combines TRBV2 with TRBJ2-3; D may match TRBD1 or TRBD2 (5 bases each). V was clipped by 8 bases and J by 9 bases, with 18 bases between them. CDR3 length equals 13 residues. Germline assignment: CDR1 SNHLY and CDR2 FYNNEI. The CDR3 DNA sequence: TGTGCCAGCGAAGAGGACGGGACGGCAACGCAGTATTTT. It yields the protein CASEEDGTATQYF.

This clonotype was seen repeatedly, ten times or more. The chain uses TRBV2 and TRBJ1-4, with 8 positions matching TRBD1. This CDR3 spans 14 amino acids. CDR1 is SNHLY, CDR2 FYNNEI, per germline. Trimming removed 6 bases from V and 4 bases from J; junction bases left unmatched: 4. CDR3 bases: TGTGCCAGCAGAGTCGACAGGGGTAATGAAAAACTGTTTTTT. Its translation is CASRVDRGNEKLFF.

This clonotype is medium-sized. This chain joins TRBV21-1 and TRBJ2-1; TRBD1 is taken as the D call from the table, unchecked against the DNA. TRBV21-1 corresponds to a pseudogene. There are 14 residues in the CDR3. The CDR3 region is CASSAGGEYGEQFF. CDR3 sequence (DNA): TGTGCCAGCAGTGCGGGGGGCGAGTATGGTGAGCAGTTCTTC.